One T cell receptor beta chain is described in this entry. There is no known antigen for this receptor. No base-level quality is on record; no much larger clone is a single base apart. Each donor gave one peripheral blood draw, averaging approximately 120 mL, which was collected into heparinised tubes. Using a panel that included CD45RO, CCR7, CD25, CD127, CD95 and CD27, naive, central memory, regulatory and stem cell-like memory CD4+ T cells were sorted on a BD FACSAria II. All sorted populations exceeded 95% purity. PBMCs were isolated immediately by Lymphoprep density gradient centrifugation and stained directly without culture. To minimize batch effects, samples were stained and sorted in pairs, one healthy donor with one patient per experiment. The data derive from a study of beta chain features in type 1 diabetes (dated 2018 in TCRdb). As for the study more broadly: No differences in mean age, gender distribution, total cell number or subset yield were found between patients and healthy donors. Across all samples, around 99 million sorted cells were examined, and cell number per subset correlated strongly with RNA yield. Naive and central memory subsets were obtained from all 30 or so donors, but regulatory and stem cell-like memory subsets were isolated from only 8 patients and roughly 8 healthy donors. The study compared the TCRB repertoires of sorted circulating CD4+ T cell subsets in recently diagnosed type 1 diabetes patients with those in matched healthy donors. Overall results and qualifications from the work: HLA sub-analyses involved small numbers of individuals, so any influence of HLA type on TCRB rearrangement remained unresolved. Fewer insertions and more nucleotide deletions at VDJ recombination sites were observed in patients with type 1 diabetes, implying thymic rearrangement abnormalities. The naive, central memory and regulatory TCRB repertoires appeared to resemble one another more closely among patients than among healthy donors. Sequencing cDNA rather than genomic DNA could over-represent highly expressing activated cells, although activation and CD3 levels did not differ between groups. PCR might favor shorter templates, but patient and control samples were amplified and corrected together, so any skew would affect both groups equally. Type 1 diabetes patients showed a moderate but significant shortening of TCRB CDR3 length in all four CD4+ subsets.

According to the germline V gene, CDR1 reads SGHTA and CDR2 reads FQGNSA. The junction shows trimming of 5 bases on V and 9 bases on J, plus 16 bases between the germline ends. Spanning cysteine to phenylalanine, the CDR3 consists of 13 amino acids. The kept DNA is CDR3 alone, 39 bases in frame from the first base. The entire amount of isolated RNA was reverse transcribed using the High Capacity cDNA Reverse Transcription Kit, so the sequenced TCRB transcripts were expressed ones. Deep immunoSEQ sequencing was performed on naive, central memory and regulatory T cell samples, with an average of roughly 3.3 million total reads per sample. Sorted cells were lysed in RLT buffer and RNA was extracted with DNase-treated RNeasy Micro or Mini kits, depending on cell number. To prevent cross-contamination, every cell subset was processed on its own, while patient and healthy donor samples were processed together. TCRB sequences were amplified from cDNA with the immunoSEQ multiplex PCR, producing 87-bp fragments spanning the CDR3 region. Sequencing of the amplicons was performed on the Illumina HiSeq platform. Regarding the original processing steps: Synthetic template baselines were used to correct PCR bias computationally, reads within Hamming distance 2 were collapsed together, and singletons that could not be merged were discarded. By aligning reads against IMGT, V, D and J genes, CDR3 length, and insertions or deletions at six rearrangement sites were assigned. Within each subset, clonotype counts were normalized to the number of sorted cells before true diversity and Gini coefficients were calculated with the tcR R package. Repertoire sharing was quantified using the overlap coefficient calculated on TCRB nucleotide sequences. Out-of-frame TCRB sequences from naive cells were analyzed to stand in for the pre-selection repertoire. The clones in this table, taken by TCRdb from immuneACCESS, are in-frame only. Not every clone is retained; where verified, under half of the shortfall comes from an unresolved V gene, and the cause of the rest is unknown. The D gene and trimming were derived from the DNA, and the V and J assignments and clone size from that table. The table for this sample lists 500,000 to 800,000 clones; around 12% of them were counted only once. Of the sample, around 0.12% is held by the ten largest clones.

Sample: naive CD4+ T cells from blood. Explained via the paper, the cell subset or site label denotes: true naive CD4+ T cells. This receptor chain uses TRBV7-2 and TRBJ2-5; there is no confident call for the D gene. The sequence was collected from a man under 40 with type 1 diabetes. The CDR3 reads as follows: CASSPRVEMAQYF. The sequence in DNA is TGTGCCAGCAGCCCCCGGGTAGAGATGGCCCAGTACTTC.